This TCR beta chain appears in the sequencing data of a study of PD-1 blockade in classical Hodgkin lymphoma. General study points: Diversity in CD4+ TCRs, unlike that measured in CD8+ TCRs, had risen significantly by C4D1.

Autologous stem cell transplantation was followed by relapse in every patient, and brentuximab vedotin exposure varied. Sequencing was performed with immunoSEQ multiplex PCR; in TCRdb, only in-frame clones are kept and a portion is missing. The data hold 45,000 to 50,000 clones, with over 60% observed a single time. Germline loops: CDR1 SGHVS, CDR2 FQNEAQ. This CDR3 comprises 15 residues. V lost 8 bases and J lost 3; bases outside the gene matches: 6. In the case of this clone: What it binds is unknown.

The chain uses TRBV7-8 and TRBJ2-3; 12 bases match TRBD2. This sample comprised peripheral blood mononuclear cells (PBMCs), obtained before the second cycle of nivolumab. This TCR was recovered from a human donor with classical Hodgkin lymphoma. The CDR3 sequence: CASFLAGGETDTQYF. The CDR3 DNA reads TGTGCCAGCTTTCTAGCGGGGGGGGAGACAGATACGCAGTATTTT.